The clone carrying this T cell receptor beta chain was detected a few times. CDR3 size: 15 residues. The germline V gene encodes CDR1 LGHNA and CDR2 YSLEER. V dropped 3 bases and J dropped 3; count of bases not matched to a gene: 2. The sample originates from a study of cytomegalovirus exposure and HLA in healthy donors. PCR amplification relied on 60 Vbeta primers (plus 13 Jbeta primers). Profiled with immunoSEQ multiplex PCR; TCRdb holds only in-frame clones, not every one. The data show approximately 110,000 clones, 81% seen once. Healthy bone marrow donors made up the donor group. The sequencing input was PBMCs. The receptor comes from a young woman in good health and CMV-seronegative. The chain joins TRBV4-3 to TRBJ2-7, with TRBD2 matching 13 bases. CDR3 DNA sequence: TGCGCCAGCAGCCAGCGGACTAGCGGGAGCTACGAGCAGTACTTC. It codes for CASSQRTSGSYEQYF.